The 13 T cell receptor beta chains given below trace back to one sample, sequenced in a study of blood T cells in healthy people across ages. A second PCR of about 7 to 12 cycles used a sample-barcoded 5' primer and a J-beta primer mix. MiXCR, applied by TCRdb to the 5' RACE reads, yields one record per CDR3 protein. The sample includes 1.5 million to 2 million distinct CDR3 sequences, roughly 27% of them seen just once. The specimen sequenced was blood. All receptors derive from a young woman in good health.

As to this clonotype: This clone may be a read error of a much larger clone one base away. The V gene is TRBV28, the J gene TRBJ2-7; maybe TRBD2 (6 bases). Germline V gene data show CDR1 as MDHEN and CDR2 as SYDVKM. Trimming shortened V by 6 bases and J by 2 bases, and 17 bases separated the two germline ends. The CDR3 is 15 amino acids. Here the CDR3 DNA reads TGTGCCAGCAGCCCCCGACGGGGGATAACCTACGAGCAGTACTTC. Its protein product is CASSPRRGITYEQYF.

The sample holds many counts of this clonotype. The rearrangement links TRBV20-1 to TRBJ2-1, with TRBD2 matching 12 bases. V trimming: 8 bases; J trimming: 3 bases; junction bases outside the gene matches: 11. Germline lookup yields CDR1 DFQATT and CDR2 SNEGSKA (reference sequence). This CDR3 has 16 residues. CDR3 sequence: CSSSPSGGADYNEQFF. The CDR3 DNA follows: TGCAGTTCCTCCCCTAGCGGGGGGGCGGACTACAATGAGCAGTTCTTC.

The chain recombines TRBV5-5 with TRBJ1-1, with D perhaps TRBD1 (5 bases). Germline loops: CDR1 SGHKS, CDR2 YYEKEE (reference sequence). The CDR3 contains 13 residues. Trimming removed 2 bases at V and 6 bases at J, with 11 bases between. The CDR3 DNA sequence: TGTGCCAGCAGCTTTTGGGGGGGGGCTGAAGCTTTCTTT. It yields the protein CASSFWGGAEAFF.

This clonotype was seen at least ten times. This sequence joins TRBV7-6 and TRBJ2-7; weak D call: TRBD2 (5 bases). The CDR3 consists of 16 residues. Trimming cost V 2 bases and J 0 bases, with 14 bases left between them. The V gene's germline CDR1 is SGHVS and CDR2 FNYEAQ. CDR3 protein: CASSLWRADDSYEQYF. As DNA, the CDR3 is TGTGCCAGCAGCTTATGGCGGGCCGACGACTCCTACGAGCAGTACTTC.

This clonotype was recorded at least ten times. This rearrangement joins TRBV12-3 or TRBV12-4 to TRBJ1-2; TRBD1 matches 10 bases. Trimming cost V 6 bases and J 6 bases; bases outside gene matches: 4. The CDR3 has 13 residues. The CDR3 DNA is TGTGCCAGCAGCCCGGGGACAGGGGATGGCTACACCTTC. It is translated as CASSPGTGDGYTF.

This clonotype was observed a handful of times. The CDR3 sequence: CASSLIPGQGSYNEQFF. The CDR3 DNA follows: TGTGCCAGCAGCTTAATCCCGGGACAGGGTTCCTACAATGAGCAGTTCTTC. The chain carries TRBV7-9 and TRBJ2-1; 9 bases are a match to TRBD1. The junction had 6 bases not matched to a gene; V was cut back by 2 bases and J by 1 base. This CDR3 is built from 17 residues. Germline CDR1 is SEHNR and CDR2 is FQNEAQ (reference sequence).

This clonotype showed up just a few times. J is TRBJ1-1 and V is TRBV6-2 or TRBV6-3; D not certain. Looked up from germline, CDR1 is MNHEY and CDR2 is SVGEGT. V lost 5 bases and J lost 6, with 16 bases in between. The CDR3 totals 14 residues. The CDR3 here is CASSTVVGKAEAFF. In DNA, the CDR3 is TGTGCCAGCAGTACCGTGGTGGGTAAGGCTGAAGCTTTCTTT.

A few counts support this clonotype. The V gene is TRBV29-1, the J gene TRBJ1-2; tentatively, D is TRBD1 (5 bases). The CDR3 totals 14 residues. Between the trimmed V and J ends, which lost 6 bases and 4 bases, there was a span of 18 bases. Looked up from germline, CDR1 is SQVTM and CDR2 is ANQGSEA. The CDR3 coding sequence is TGCAGCGTCTCGGTCCAGGGCCCCTCCTATGGCTACACCTTC. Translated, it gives CSVSVQGPSYGYTF.

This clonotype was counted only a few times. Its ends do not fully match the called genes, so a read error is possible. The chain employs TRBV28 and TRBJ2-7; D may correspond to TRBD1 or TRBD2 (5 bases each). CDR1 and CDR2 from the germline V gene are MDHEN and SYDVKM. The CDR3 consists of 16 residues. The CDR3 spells CPSSLFGDGYSYEQYF. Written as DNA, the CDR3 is TGTCCCAGCAGTTTATTTGGGGACGGGTACTCCTACGAGCAGTACTTC.

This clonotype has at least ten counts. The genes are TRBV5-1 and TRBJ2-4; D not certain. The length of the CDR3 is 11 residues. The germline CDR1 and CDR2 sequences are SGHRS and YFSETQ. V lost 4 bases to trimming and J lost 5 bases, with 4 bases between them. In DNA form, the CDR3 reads TGCGCCAGCAGCCAGGAAAACATTCAGTACTTC. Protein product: CASSQENIQYF. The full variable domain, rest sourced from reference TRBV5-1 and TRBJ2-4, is KAGVTQTPRYLIKTRGQQVTLSCSPISGHRSVSWYQQTPGQGLQFLFEYFSETQRNKGNFPGRFSGRQFSNSRSEMNVSTLELGDSALYLCASSQENIQYFGAGTRLSVL.

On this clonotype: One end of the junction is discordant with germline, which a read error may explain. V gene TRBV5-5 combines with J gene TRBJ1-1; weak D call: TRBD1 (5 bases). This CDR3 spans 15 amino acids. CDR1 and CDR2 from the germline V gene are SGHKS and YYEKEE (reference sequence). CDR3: CAGSLNPGGSTEAFF. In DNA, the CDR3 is TGTGCCGGCAGCCTCAACCCGGGGGGGAGCACTGAAGCTTTCTTT. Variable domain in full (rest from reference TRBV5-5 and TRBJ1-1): DAGVTQSPTHLIKTRGQQVTLRCSPISGHKSVSWYQQVLGQGPQFIFQYYEKEERGRGNFPDRFSARQFPNYSSELNVNALLLGDSALYLCAGSLNPGGSTEAFFGQGTRLTVV.

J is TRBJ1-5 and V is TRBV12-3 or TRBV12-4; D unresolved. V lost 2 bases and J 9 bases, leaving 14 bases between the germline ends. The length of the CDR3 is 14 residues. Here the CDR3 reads CASSLQADRWPQHF. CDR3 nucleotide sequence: TGTGCCAGCAGTTTACAGGCCGACCGCTGGCCCCAGCATTTT.

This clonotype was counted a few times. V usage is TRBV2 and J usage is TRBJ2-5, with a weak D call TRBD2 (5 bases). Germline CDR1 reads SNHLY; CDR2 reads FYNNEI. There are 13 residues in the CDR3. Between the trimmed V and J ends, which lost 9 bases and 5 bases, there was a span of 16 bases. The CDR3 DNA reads TGTGCCAGTACCACGGGGTATGGGGAGACCCAGTACTTC. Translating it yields CASTTGYGETQYF. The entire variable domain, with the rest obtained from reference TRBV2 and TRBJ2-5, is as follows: EPEVTQTPSHQVTQMGQEVILRCVPISNHLYFYWYRQILGQKVEFLVSFYNNEISEKSEIFDDQFSVERPDGSNFTLKIRSTKLEDSAMYFCASTTGYGETQYFGPGTRLLVL.